The 9 T cell receptor beta chains presented below share a single source sample, sequenced in a study of shared clonotypes between healthy human individuals. TCRdb's table, derived via immunoSEQ multiplex PCR, lists solely in-frame clones and lacks some. The data hold 2 million to 2.5 million clones, with approximately 94% observed a single time. Naive CD8 cells were CD45RO-negative, positively selected for CCR7, excluding terminally differentiated effector memory CD45RA+ cells. The sample comprised naive CD8+ T cells sorted from blood. Source of these receptors: a man between 18 and 29 years old in good health.

The sample holds a few counts of this clone. The sample holds other DNA sequences that translate to the same CDR3. The rearrangement joins TRBV7-9 to TRBJ1-2; TRBD1 matches at 7 bases. The length of the CDR3 is 13 residues. The V gene end was trimmed by 5 bases and the J gene end by 6 bases; junction bases not matched to a gene: 6. Per germline, CDR1 SEHNR and CDR2 FQNEAQ (reference sequence). CDR3 protein: CASSANTGDGYTF. The CDR3 DNA is TGTGCCAGCAGCGCCAATACAGGGGATGGCTACACCTTC. Based on the CDR3 plus reference TRBV7-9 and TRBJ1-2, the full variable domain is DTGVSQNPRHKITKRGQNVTFRCDPISEHNRLYWYRQTLGQGPEFLTYFQNEAQLEKSRLLSDRFSAERPKGSFSTLEIQRTEQGDSAMYLCASSANTGDGYTFGSGTRLTVV.

As to this clone: Other nucleotide sequences from this sample produce the same CDR3. The CDR3 DNA reads as TGTGCCAGCAGTTCTCCCGGGACAGGGACCTACGAGCAGTACTTC. Its translation: CASSSPGTGTYEQYF. The chain couples TRBV27 to TRBJ2-7; 9 nucleotides align to TRBD1. Germline assignment: CDR1 MNHEY and CDR2 SMNVEV (reference sequence). CDR3 length equals 15 residues. With V trimmed by 4 bases and J by 2 bases, 6 bases remained unmatched.

In its sample, this clone was seen once. The chain uses TRBV6-5 and TRBJ2-7; D may be TRBD1 (5 bases). CDR1 MNHEY and CDR2 SVGAGI come from the germline V gene. The CDR3 spans 14 residues. Trimming took 7 bases from V and 3 from J, leaving 16 bases between them. CDR3 bases: TGTGCCAGCACCACAAGGGGAACAATCTACGAGCAGTACTTC. Protein: CASTTRGTIYEQYF.

V is TRBV7-6 and J is TRBJ1-6, with 8 bases fitting TRBD1. V gave up 0 bases and J gave up 8 bases; unmatched junction bases: 3. This CDR3 is built from 15 residues. Germline CDR1 and CDR2: SGHVS and FNYEAQ. CDR3 sequence (DNA): TGTGCCAGCAGCTTAGCGCAGGGGGCGGATTCACCCCTCCACTTT. Its protein product is CASSLAQGADSPLHF.

The chain has TRBV14 and TRBJ1-2, with 8 bases that match TRBD1. With 1 base clipped from V and 5 bases from J, the junction kept 12 bases outside the gene matches. This CDR3 contains 17 residues. The germline V gene encodes CDR1 SGHDN and CDR2 FVKESK. The CDR3 region has the DNA TGTGCCAGCAGCCAAGTAGATTTCGGGGACAGGAGTTATGGCTACACCTTC. It specifies CASSQVDFGDRSYGYTF.

This clone appeared once. V gene TRBV6-5 combines with J gene TRBJ1-2, with TRBD1 matching over 8 bases. The V and J ends lost 9 bases and 7 bases, in that order; junction bases with no gene match: 10. The germline CDR1 and CDR2 sequences are MNHEY and SVGAGI. This CDR3 spans 13 amino acids. CDR3 sequence (DNA): TGTGCCAGTCGGGACAGGTGGGACCGTGGCTACACCTTC. It specifies CASRDRWDRGYTF.

This clone came up a few times. The genes are TRBV6-5 and TRBJ1-2; the D is unclear. Deletions cut 2 bases from V and 6 bases from J, with 10 bases between. The CDR3 loop spans 13 amino acids. Germline V gene sequence: CDR1 MNHEY, CDR2 SVGAGI. The CDR3 loop is CASSYGFPDGYTF. CDR3 sequence (DNA): TGTGCCAGCAGTTACGGATTCCCGGATGGCTACACCTTC.

This chain joins TRBV29-1 and TRBJ1-2; D unclear. Deletions cut 3 bases from V and 3 bases from J, with 14 bases between. The germline V gene encodes CDR1 SQVTM and CDR2 ANQGSEA. The CDR3 is 14 residues long. The CDR3 nucleotides read TGCAGCGTTGAGAAGGGTTCAGTGGACTATGGCTACACCTTC. It translates to CSVEKGSVDYGYTF.

For this clone: The sample has other DNA sequences that encode this CDR3 too. The DNA of the CDR3 is TGTGCCAGCAGCCCGGGTACGGACTATGGCTACACCTTC. It encodes CASSPGTDYGYTF. The V gene is TRBV28, the J gene TRBJ1-2, with D unresolved. V lost 6 bases, J lost 3 bases, and 11 bases lay in between. Germline CDR1 reads MDHEN; CDR2 reads SYDVKM. The CDR3 covers 13 residues.